This T cell receptor beta chain appears in the sequencing data of a study of blood T cell repertoires in COVID-19. Across the study: Some COVID-19 samples were acute and others convalescent; all came from the United States, Italy and Spain. In each case, the material was cDNA or gDNA derived from T cells, B-cell-depleted T cells, or PBMCs.

The junction had 4 bases not matched to a gene; V was cut back by 6 bases and J by 4 bases. Germline V gene sequence: CDR1 LNHDA, CDR2 SQIVND (reference sequence). This CDR3 region has 13 residues. As handled by the study authors: Reference gene primer amplification in the assay estimated nucleated cell counts. The assay was immunoSEQ multiplex PCR, and TCRdb's table has in-frame clones only and misses some. Clonal size and the V and J genes are those of that table, whereas D and trimming came from the DNA. The sample has a few hundred thousand clones; 85% are singletons. Sequencing input: peripheral blood. V and J are TRBV19 and TRBJ1-1, with TRBD1 matching 8 bases. The clonotype originates from a human donor in a cohort sampled during active COVID-19. CDR3 sequence (DNA): TGTGCCAGTAGACCGGACAGGGCCACTGAAGCTTTCTTT. Its protein product is CASRPDRATEAFF. Looking up the rest from reference TRBV19 and TRBJ1-1 gives the full variable domain: DGGITQSPKYLFRKEGQNVTLSCEQNLNHDAMYWYRQDPGQGLRLIYYSQIVNDFQKGDIAEGYSVSREKKESFPLTVTSAQKNPTAFYLCASRPDRATEAFFGQGTRLTVV.